The T cell receptor (beta chain) under discussion was sequenced for a study of blood T cell repertoires in COVID-19. Overall study: Samples came from the United States, Italy and Spain, spanning acute and convalescent COVID-19.

CDR3 length: 16 amino acids. The V gene end was trimmed by 3 bases and the J gene end by 9 bases; junction bases not matched to a gene: 10. Germline CDR1 reads SNHLY; CDR2 reads FYNNEI. Using immunoSEQ multiplex PCR, the repertoire was profiled, and TCRdb retains in-frame clones only, with some absent. The data contain about 190,000 clones, 76% of them seen just once; the ten biggest clones take up roughly a sixth. All enrollees were about 18 to 89 years old and from about two dozen US areas. The TCR was taken from a woman between 50 and 59 years old with acute COVID-19. The chain is built from TRBV2 and TRBJ1-6; 8 positions agree with TRBD1. Sequenced material: PBMCs or T cells enriched from blood (not recorded which). Written as DNA, the CDR3 is TGTGCCAGCAGTGAGTCAGGGGGCCGGGCTAGTTCACCCCTCCACTTT. Translated: CASSESGGRASSPLHF.